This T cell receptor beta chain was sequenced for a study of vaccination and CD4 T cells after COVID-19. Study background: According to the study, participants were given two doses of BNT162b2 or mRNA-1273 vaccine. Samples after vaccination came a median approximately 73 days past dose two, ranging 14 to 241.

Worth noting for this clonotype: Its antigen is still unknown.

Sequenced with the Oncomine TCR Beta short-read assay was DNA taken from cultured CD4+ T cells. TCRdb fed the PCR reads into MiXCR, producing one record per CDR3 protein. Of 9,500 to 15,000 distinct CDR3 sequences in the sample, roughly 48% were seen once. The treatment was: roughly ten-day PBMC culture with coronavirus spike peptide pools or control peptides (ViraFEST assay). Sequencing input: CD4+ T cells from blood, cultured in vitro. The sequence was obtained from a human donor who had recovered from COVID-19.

CDR3 nucleotides: TGTGCCAGCAGTTTTAACAGGGAGTACGAGCAGTACTTC. It is translated as CASSFNREYEQYF. The chain is built from TRBV12-3 or TRBV12-4 and TRBJ2-7; D perhaps matches TRBD1 (6 bases). This CDR3 is built from 13 residues. The ends were cut back, 3 bases at V and 4 bases at J, with 10 bases in the middle.